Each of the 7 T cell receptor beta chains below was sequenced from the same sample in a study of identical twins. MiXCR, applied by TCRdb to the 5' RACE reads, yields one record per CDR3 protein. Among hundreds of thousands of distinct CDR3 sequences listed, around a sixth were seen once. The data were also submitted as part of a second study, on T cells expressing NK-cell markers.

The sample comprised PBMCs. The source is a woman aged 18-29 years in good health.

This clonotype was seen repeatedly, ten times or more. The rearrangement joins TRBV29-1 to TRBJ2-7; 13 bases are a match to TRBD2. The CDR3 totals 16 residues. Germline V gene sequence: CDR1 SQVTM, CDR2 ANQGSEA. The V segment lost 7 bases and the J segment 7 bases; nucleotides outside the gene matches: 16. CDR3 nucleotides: TGCAGCGCAAAACTACGACTAGCGGGAGGTCCGTTTGAGCAGTACTTC. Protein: CSAKLRLAGGPFEQYF.

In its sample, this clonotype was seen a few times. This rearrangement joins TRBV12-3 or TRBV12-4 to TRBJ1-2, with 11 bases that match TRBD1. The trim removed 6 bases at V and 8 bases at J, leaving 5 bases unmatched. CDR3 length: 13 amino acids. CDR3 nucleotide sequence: TGTGCCAGCAGACAAGGGACAGGGGGAGGCTACACCTTC. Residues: CASRQGTGGGYTF.

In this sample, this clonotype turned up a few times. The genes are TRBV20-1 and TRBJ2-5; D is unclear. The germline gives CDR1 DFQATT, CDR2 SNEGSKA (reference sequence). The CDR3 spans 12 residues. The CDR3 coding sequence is TGCAGCGGCAATGACCTTCAAGAGACCCAGTACTTC. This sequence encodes CSGNDLQETQYF.

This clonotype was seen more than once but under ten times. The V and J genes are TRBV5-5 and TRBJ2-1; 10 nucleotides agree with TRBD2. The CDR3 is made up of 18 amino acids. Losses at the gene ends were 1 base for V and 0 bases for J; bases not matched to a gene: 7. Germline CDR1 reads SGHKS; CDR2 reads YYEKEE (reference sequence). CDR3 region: CASSLRGLAASSYNEQFF. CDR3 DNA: TGTGCCAGCAGCTTGCGTGGACTAGCGGCCTCCTCCTACAATGAGCAGTTCTTC. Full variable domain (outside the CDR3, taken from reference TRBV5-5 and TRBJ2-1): DAGVTQSPTHLIKTRGQQVTLRCSPISGHKSVSWYQQVLGQGPQFIFQYYEKEERGRGNFPDRFSARQFPNYSSELNVNALLLGDSALYLCASSLRGLAASSYNEQFFGPGTRLTVL.

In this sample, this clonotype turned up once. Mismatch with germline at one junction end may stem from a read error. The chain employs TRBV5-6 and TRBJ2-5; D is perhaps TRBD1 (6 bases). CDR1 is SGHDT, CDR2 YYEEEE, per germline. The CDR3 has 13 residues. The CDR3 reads CASSRTEQEPQYF. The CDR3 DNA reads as TGTGCCAGCAGCCGGACAGAACAAGAGCCCCAGTACTTC.

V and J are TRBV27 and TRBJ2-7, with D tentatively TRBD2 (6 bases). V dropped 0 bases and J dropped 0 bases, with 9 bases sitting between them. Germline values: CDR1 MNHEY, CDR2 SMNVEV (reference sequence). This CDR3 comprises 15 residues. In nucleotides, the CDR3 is TGTGCCAGCAGTTTATCGCGCGGGGCCTCCTACGAGCAGTACTTC. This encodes CASSLSRGASYEQYF.

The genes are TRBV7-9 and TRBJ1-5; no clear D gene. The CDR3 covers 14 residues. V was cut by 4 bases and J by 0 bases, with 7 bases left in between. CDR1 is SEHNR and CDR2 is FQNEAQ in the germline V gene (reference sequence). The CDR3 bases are TGTGCCAGCAGCTCAGTCTATAGCAATCAGCCCCAGCATTTT. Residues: CASSSVYSNQPQHF.